Each of the 21 T cell receptor beta chains below was sequenced from the same sample in a study of T-cell memory formation after mild COVID-19 (dated by TCRdb to about 2021). Libraries were prepared through 5' RACE. Sequenced using an Illumina NovaSeq 6000. Using fastp trimming at Q25 and MiXCR clonotype assembly, TCRdb reanalyzed the public sequencing data and kept in-frame beta chains. For every CDR3 protein sequence, its rows merge into one entry that carries the most common genes and DNA. For this sample there are a few hundred thousand distinct CDR3 sequences; approximately 8.4% appear just once. The top ten clones comprise under 25% of the sample. The specimen was PBMCs or a T cell subset sorted from them (not recorded which). The receptors originated from a man younger than 30 who had mild COVID-19 (a few samples of this study predate the infection). The sample titles of this study are shuffled in the database, so cell type and time point are left out; the donor was told from shared clones.

In this sample, this clonotype turned up a few times. The chain couples TRBV7-6 to TRBJ2-5, with D perhaps TRBD1 or TRBD2 (5 bases each). V was clipped by 5 bases and J by 3 bases, with 16 bases between them. Germline values: CDR1 SGHVS, CDR2 FNYEAQ. CDR3 length equals 15 residues. In DNA, the CDR3 is TGTGCCAGCAGCGCCGCCGGGACCCATAAAGAGACCCAGTACTTC. This sequence encodes CASSAAGTHKETQYF.

This clonotype was seen a handful of times. The chain uses TRBV5-1 and TRBJ2-7; 9 nucleotides match TRBD1. J gave up 2 bases and V 0 bases, and 3 bases lay outside the gene matches. CDR3 size: 15 residues. Germline V gives CDR1 SGHRS, CDR2 YFSETQ. CDR3 sequence: CASSLEQGATYEQYF. The CDR3 DNA reads TGCGCCAGCAGCTTGGAACAGGGGGCTACCTACGAGCAGTACTTC.

A few counts support this clonotype. This chain uses TRBV25-1 with TRBJ1-3; 7 nucleotides align to TRBD1. Germline V lookup: CDR1 MGHDK, CDR2 SYGVNS. V lost 6 bases to trimming and J lost 0 bases; unmatched junction nucleotides: 2. This CDR3 spans 14 amino acids. The CDR3 sequence: CASRDRSSGNTIYF. The CDR3 DNA reads as TGTGCCAGCAGGGACAGGTCCTCTGGAAACACCATATATTTT.

This clonotype was recorded at least ten times. The chain combines TRBV2 with TRBJ2-2, with unresolved D. CDR3 length equals 12 residues. Trimming removed 5 bases from V and 6 bases from J, with 7 bases in between. CDR1 is SNHLY, CDR2 FYNNEI, per germline. This chain's CDR3 is CASSKGAGELFF. Written as DNA, the CDR3 is TGTGCCAGCAGTAAGGGTGCCGGGGAGCTGTTTTTT.

This clonotype has ten or more counts. The chain combines TRBV11-1 with TRBJ1-1; 7 bases fit TRBD1. J gave up 5 bases and V 5 bases, and 8 bases lay outside the gene matches. Germline-derived CDR1 and CDR2 are SGHAT and FQDESV (reference sequence). CDR3 length: 14 amino acids. The CDR3 sequence: CASSPHGTDTEAFF. The CDR3, as DNA: TGTGCCAGCAGCCCACACGGGACAGATACTGAAGCTTTCTTT. The full variable domain, with the rest looked up from reference TRBV11-1 and TRBJ1-1, is EAEVAQSPRYKITEKSQAVAFWCDPISGHATLYWYRQILGQGPELLVQFQDESVVDDSQLPKDRFSAERLKGVDSTLKIQPAELGDSAMYLCASSPHGTDTEAFFGQGTRLTVV.

For this clonotype: At one of its ends the junction is not consistent with the germline gene, which may arise from a read error. The chain employs TRBV7-2 and TRBJ2-1, with D uncertain. This CDR3 is 13 amino acids long. Germline V gene sequence: CDR1 SGHTA, CDR2 FQGNSA. The CDR3 coding sequence is TGTGCCAGCAGCTTCACCCGGGTCGGTGAGCATTTCTTC. Protein product: CASSFTRVGEHFF.

The chain recombines TRBV7-2 with TRBJ2-4; 9 bases map to TRBD2. Losses at the gene ends were 1 base for V and 1 base for J; bases not matched to a gene: 5. The CDR3 spans 17 residues. The germline V gene encodes CDR1 SGHTA and CDR2 FQGNSA. CDR3 sequence (DNA): TGTGCCAGCAGCTTAGTAGGGACTAGCCCCGCCAAAAACATTCAGTACTTC. Translated, it gives CASSLVGTSPAKNIQYF.

In its sample, this clonotype was seen many times. The V gene is TRBV7-6, the J gene TRBJ2-7; 8 nucleotides align to TRBD2. From germline, CDR1 is SGHVS and CDR2 FNYEAQ. This CDR3 spans 19 amino acids. With 2 bases clipped from V and 0 bases from J, the junction kept 15 bases outside the gene matches. The chain's CDR3 is CASSLSQRGTPRSSYEQYF. The DNA of the CDR3 is TGTGCCAGCAGCTTATCTCAGCGGGGGACCCCAAGGAGCTCCTACGAGCAGTACTTC.

This clonotype was picked up many times. The chain couples TRBV5-6 to TRBJ2-1, with TRBD1 as a possible D gene (6 bases). Germline V gene sequence: CDR1 SGHDT, CDR2 YYEEEE. Trimming cost V 3 bases and J 0 bases, with 13 bases left between them. This CDR3 has 16 residues. This chain's CDR3 is CASSSPGASSYNEQFF. The CDR3 DNA follows: TGTGCCAGCAGCTCGCCAGGGGCGAGCTCCTACAATGAGCAGTTCTTC.

This clonotype occurred many times. The rearrangement joins TRBV10-2 to TRBJ1-6; D is undetermined. The CDR3 runs to 15 residues. Germline values: CDR1 WSHSY, CDR2 SAAADI. Trimming left V 4 bases short and J 5 bases short, with 12 bases between. CDR3 residues: CASSVLAPNNSPLHF. The CDR3 DNA is TGCGCCAGCAGTGTTCTTGCACCCAATAATTCACCCCTCCACTTT.

This clonotype has at least ten counts. CDR3 amino acids: CSVEMGLAGDTDTQYF. CDR3 sequence (DNA): TGCAGCGTTGAAATGGGACTAGCGGGGGACACAGATACGCAGTATTTT. The chain employs TRBV29-1 and TRBJ2-3; 14 bases are a match to TRBD2. This CDR3 spans 16 amino acids. Germline assignment: CDR1 SQVTM and CDR2 ANQGSEA. The V and J ends lost 2 bases and 2 bases, in that order; junction bases with no gene match: 3.

This clonotype was picked up many times. The V gene is TRBV4-2, the J gene TRBJ1-6; D is unclear. V lost 1 base, J lost 11 bases, and 15 bases lay in between. CDR1 LGHNA and CDR2 YNFKEQ come from the germline V gene. The CDR3 is made up of 15 amino acids. The CDR3 reads CASSQGRAPLAPLHF. Written as DNA, the CDR3 is TGTGCCAGCAGCCAAGGGAGGGCCCCCCTAGCACCCCTCCACTTT.

This clonotype has at least ten counts. The chain carries TRBV5-1 and TRBJ1-1; no definite D call. Trimming stripped 4 bases from V and 1 base from J, with 17 bases between. This CDR3 spans 16 amino acids. Looked up from germline, CDR1 is SGHRS and CDR2 is YFSETQ. CDR3 amino acids: CASSPASNRQNTEAFF. The DNA for the CDR3 is TGCGCCAGCAGCCCCGCATCTAACAGACAGAACACTGAAGCTTTCTTT.

In this sample, this clonotype turned up a few times. This chain joins TRBV13 and TRBJ1-6; D remains ambiguous. Trimming left V 5 bases short and J 0 bases short, with 8 bases between. Germline loops: CDR1 PRHDT, CDR2 FYEKMQ (reference sequence). The CDR3 loop spans 15 amino acids. CDR3 in DNA: TGTGCCAGCAGCCGGGCTGGCTCCTATAATTCACCCCTCCACTTT. Translating gives CASSRAGSYNSPLHF.

This clonotype has ten or more counts. The CDR3 loop reads CASSHKQGARANEKLFF. CDR3 nucleotide sequence: TGTGCCAGCAGCCATAAACAGGGGGCACGGGCTAATGAAAAACTGTTTTTT. The V and J genes are TRBV28 and TRBJ1-4; 9 positions match TRBD1. V was clipped by 6 bases and J by 3 bases; unmatched bases: 11. The length of the CDR3 is 17 residues. Per the germline V gene, CDR1 is MDHEN and CDR2 is SYDVKM.

This chain connects TRBV5-4 to TRBJ1-6, with 7 bases matching TRBD1. J lost 6 bases, V lost 3 bases, and 6 bases had no gene match. In germline, CDR1 is SGHNT, CDR2 YYREEE (reference sequence). The CDR3 sequence is 15 residues long. The CDR3 DNA sequence: TGTGCCAGCAGCTCTTCGGGACAGTCTAATTCACCCCTCCACTTT. It codes for CASSSSGQSNSPLHF.

V gene TRBV7-8 combines with J gene TRBJ1-1; D is uncertain. This CDR3 spans 16 amino acids. The V end lost 1 base, the J end lost 0 bases, and 12 bases lay between the germline ends. Germline CDR1 SGHVS, CDR2 FQNEAQ. CDR3 coding DNA: TGTGCCAGCAGCTTAGGAGGGTCGGGAATGAACACTGAAGCTTTCTTT. It yields the protein CASSLGGSGMNTEAFF.

This clonotype was seen more than once but under ten times. The chain combines TRBV30 with TRBJ2-3; a weak D match, TRBD1 (6 bases). The CDR3 extends over 15 amino acids. CDR1 and CDR2 (germline): GTSNPN, SVGIG (reference sequence). V lost 0 bases to trimming and J lost 6 bases, with 16 bases between them. This chain's CDR3 is CAWSVKDSSSDTQYF. In nucleotides, the CDR3 is TGTGCCTGGAGTGTGAAGGACAGCTCCTCGGATACGCAGTATTTT.

This clonotype was counted only a few times. This chain links TRBV12-3 or TRBV12-4 with TRBJ2-6; no definite D call. The V gene lost 5 bases and the J gene lost 1 base, with 3 bases spanning the gap. The CDR3 totals 13 residues. The DNA for the CDR3 is TGTGCCAGCAGTAAGTCTGGGGCCAACGTCCTGACTTTC. This encodes CASSKSGANVLTF.

This clonotype was recorded many times. The chain uses TRBV12-3 or TRBV12-4 and TRBJ2-3, with 14 bases fitting TRBD2. The CDR3 runs to 16 residues. With 4 bases clipped from V and 1 base from J, the junction kept 1 base outside the gene matches. DNA of the CDR3: TGTGCCAGCAGTTCGGGACTAGCGGGGGGCACAGATACGCAGTATTTT. Its translation: CASSSGLAGGTDTQYF.

The rearrangement joins TRBV20-1 to TRBJ1-6; no clear D. Germline-derived CDR1 and CDR2 are DFQATT and SNEGSKA (reference sequence). This CDR3 region has 12 residues. The V end lost 0 bases, the J end lost 10 bases, and 7 bases lay between the germline ends. CDR3: CSARDPGSPLHF. The CDR3 DNA reads TGCAGTGCTAGAGATCCTGGATCACCCCTCCACTTT.